The clone carrying this T cell receptor beta chain has a single count. This entry is derived from a study of T cell changes during pregnancy in multiple sclerosis. Germline V gives CDR1 SGHRS, CDR2 YFSETQ. The CDR3 extends over 16 amino acids. The V and J ends lost 4 bases and 0 bases, in that order; junction bases with no gene match: 10. TCRdb's table, derived via immunoSEQ multiplex PCR, lists solely in-frame clones and lacks some. Here the sample spans approximately 92,000 clones, 85% to 95% being singletons. The chain uses TRBV5-1 and TRBJ2-7, with 7 bases matching TRBD1. The TCR was taken from a female donor with multiple sclerosis, enrolled in a pregnancy study. Sequencing was performed on peripheral blood, taken in the first trimester of pregnancy. CDR3 in DNA: TGCGCCAGCAGCGAGTCGGGACAGAAGATCTCCTACGAGCAGTACTTC. Its protein is CASSESGQKISYEQYF.